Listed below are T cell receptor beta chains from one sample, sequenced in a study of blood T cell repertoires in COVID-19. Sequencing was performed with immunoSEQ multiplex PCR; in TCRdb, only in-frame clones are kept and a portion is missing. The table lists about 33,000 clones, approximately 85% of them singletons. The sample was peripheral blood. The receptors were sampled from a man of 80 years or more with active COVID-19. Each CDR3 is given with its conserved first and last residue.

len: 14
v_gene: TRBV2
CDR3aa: CASSERGQAYEQYF

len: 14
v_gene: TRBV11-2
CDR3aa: CASSQVQGWGTQYF

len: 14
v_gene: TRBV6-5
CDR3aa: CASSLLQGSTEAFF

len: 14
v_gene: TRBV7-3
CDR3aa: CASSFGLAGDTQYF

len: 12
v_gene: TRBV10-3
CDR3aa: CAISDRYYEQYF

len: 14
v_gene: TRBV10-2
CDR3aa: CASSEMGGTDTQYF

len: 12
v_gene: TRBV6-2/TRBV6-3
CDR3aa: CASSYPSEGYTF

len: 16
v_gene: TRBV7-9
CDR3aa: CASSLWDSISGNTIYF

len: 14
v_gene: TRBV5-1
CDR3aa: CASRSGQISYEQYF

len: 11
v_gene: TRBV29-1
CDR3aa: CSVRRDTEAFF

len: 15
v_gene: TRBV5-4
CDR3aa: CASSPGDRGWDEQFF

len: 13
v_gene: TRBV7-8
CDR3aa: CASSLSRTETQYF

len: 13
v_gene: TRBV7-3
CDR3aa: CASSQDYSGEQFF

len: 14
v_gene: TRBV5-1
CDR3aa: CASSPFEQGVGYTF

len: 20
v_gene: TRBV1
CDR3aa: CTSSQFIAGGSYLITDTQYF

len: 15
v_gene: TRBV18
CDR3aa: CASSPSGGAKETQYF

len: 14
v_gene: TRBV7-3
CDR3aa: CASSPGGAGETQYF

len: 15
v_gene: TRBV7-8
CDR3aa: CASSRSRGKSYEQYF